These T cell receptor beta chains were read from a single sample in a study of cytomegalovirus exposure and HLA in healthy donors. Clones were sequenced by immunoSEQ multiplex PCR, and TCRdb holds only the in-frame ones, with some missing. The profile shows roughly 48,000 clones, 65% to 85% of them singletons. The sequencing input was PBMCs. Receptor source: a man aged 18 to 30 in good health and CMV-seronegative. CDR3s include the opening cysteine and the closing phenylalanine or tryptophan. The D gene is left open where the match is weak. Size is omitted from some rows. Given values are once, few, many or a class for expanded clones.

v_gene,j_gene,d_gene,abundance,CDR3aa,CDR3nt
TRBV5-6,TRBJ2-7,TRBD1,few,CASSRRDRAYEQYF,TGTGCCAGCAGCCGCCGGGACAGAGCCTACGAGCAGTACTTC
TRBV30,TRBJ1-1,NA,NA,CAWRAGRNTEAFF,TGTGCCTGGAGAGCCGGGAGGAACACTGAAGCTTTCTTT
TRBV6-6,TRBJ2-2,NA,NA,CASSYLAPSEIGELFF,TGTGCCAGCAGTTACCTTGCACCCTCAGAAATCGGGGAGCTGTTTTTT
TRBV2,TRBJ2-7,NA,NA,CASSLGGDPYEQYF,TGTGCCAGCAGCCTAGGGGGGGACCCCTACGAGCAGTACTTC
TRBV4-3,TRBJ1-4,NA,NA,CASSQDPQGMDEKLFF,TGCGCCAGCAGCCAAGACCCGCAGGGGATGGATGAAAAACTGTTTTTT
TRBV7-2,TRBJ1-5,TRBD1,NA,CASSPGQGTQPQHF,TGTGCCAGCAGCCCGGGACAGGGGACTCAGCCCCAGCATTTT
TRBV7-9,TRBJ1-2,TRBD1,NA,CASSYDRGGGYTF,TGTGCCAGCAGCTACGACAGGGGTGGTGGCTACACCTTC
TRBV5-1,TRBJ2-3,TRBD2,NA,CASSQTSGSLNTQYF,TGCGCCAGCAGCCAAACTAGCGGGAGTCTGAATACGCAGTATTTT
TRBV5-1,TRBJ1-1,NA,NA,CASSFQGGWAFF,TGCGCCAGCAGCTTCCAGGGAGGGTGGGCTTTCTTT
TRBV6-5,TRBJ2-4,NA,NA,CASSAPGTKKNIQYF,TGTGCCAGCAGTGCACCCGGGACAAAGAAAAACATTCAGTACTTC
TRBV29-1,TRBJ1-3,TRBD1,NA,CSAEGQGLDTIYF,TGCAGCGCTGAGGGACAGGGGTTGGACACCATATATTTT
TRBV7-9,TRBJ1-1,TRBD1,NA,CASSAPDRENTEAFF,TGTGCCAGCAGCGCCCCGGACAGGGAGAACACTGAAGCTTTCTTT
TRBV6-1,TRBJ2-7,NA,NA,CASSESGGGYEQYF,TGTGCCAGCAGTGAGTCCGGGGGTGGGTACGAGCAGTACTTC
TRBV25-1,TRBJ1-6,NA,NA,CASSEYSRGSDLGSPLHF,TGTGCCAGCAGTGAATACTCGAGGGGGTCTGATCTCGGCTCACCCCTCCACTTT
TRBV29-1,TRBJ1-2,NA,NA,CSAQGSYGYTF,TGCAGCGCCCAGGGGAGCTATGGCTACACCTTC
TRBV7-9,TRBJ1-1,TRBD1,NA,CASSLLGGSGTEAFF,TGTGCCAGCAGCTTATTAGGGGGCAGTGGCACTGAAGCTTTCTTT
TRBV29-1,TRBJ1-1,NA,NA,CSVGDGGATEAFF,TGCAGCGTGGGAGATGGAGGTGCCACTGAAGCTTTCTTT
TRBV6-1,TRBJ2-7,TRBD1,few,CASSERQGVYYEQYF,TGTGCCAGCAGTGAACGGCAGGGGGTATACTACGAGCAGTACTTC
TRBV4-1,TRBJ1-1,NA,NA,CASSQEGGPLMNTEAFF,TGCGCCAGCAGCCAAGAGGGGGGACCGCTCATGAACACTGAAGCTTTCTTT
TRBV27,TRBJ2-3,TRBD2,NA,CASSWGRGDTQYF,TGTGCCAGCAGTTGGGGGAGGGGAGATACGCAGTATTTT
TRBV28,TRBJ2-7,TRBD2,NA,CASSFLAGVVYEQYF,TGTGCCAGCAGTTTCCTAGCGGGAGTCGTCTACGAGCAGTACTTC
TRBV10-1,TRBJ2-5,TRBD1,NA,CASKTGGQETQYF,TGCGCCAGCAAAACAGGGGGCCAAGAGACCCAGTACTTC
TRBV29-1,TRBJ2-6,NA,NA,CSVDQGGSGANVLTF,TGCAGCGTTGATCAGGGGGGCTCTGGGGCCAACGTCCTGACTTTC
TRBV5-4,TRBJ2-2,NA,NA,CASSPGNVQELFF,TGTGCCAGCAGCCCGGGAAATGTGCAGGAGCTGTTTTTT
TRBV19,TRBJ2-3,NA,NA,CASKNRVRTDTQYF,TGTGCCAGCAAAAACAGGGTCCGCACAGATACGCAGTATTTT
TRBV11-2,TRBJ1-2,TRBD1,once,CASSPTGLGYGYTF,TGTGCCAGCAGCCCGACAGGGCTCGGCTATGGCTACACCTTC
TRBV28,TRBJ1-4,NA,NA,CASSPRVGIGEKLFF,TGTGCCAGCAGCCCCAGGGTGGGGATCGGTGAAAAACTGTTTTTT
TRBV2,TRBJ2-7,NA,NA,CASSGLGSPYEQYF,TGTGCCAGCAGTGGCCTCGGGAGTCCCTACGAGCAGTACTTC
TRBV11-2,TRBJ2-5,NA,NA,CASSLGQGGRETQYF,TGTGCCAGCAGCTTAGGACAGGGAGGTAGGGAGACCCAGTACTTC
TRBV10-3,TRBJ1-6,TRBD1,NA,CAISENNSGGLNSPLHF,TGTGCCATCAGTGAGAATAATTCAGGGGGCCTCAATTCACCCCTCCACTTT
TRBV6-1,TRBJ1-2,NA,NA,CASSEQGVGYTF,TGTGCCAGCAGTGAACAAGGGGTTGGCTACACCTTC
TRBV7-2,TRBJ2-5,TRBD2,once,CASSSGLARETQYF,TGTGCCAGCAGCTCGGGACTAGCAAGAGAGACCCAGTACTTC
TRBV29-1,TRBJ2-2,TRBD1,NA,CSVRAGGVSTGELFF,TGCAGCGTGCGGGCAGGGGGTGTGTCGACCGGGGAGCTGTTTTTT
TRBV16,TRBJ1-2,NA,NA,CASSQQGIGYTF,TGTGCCAGCAGCCAGCAGGGAATTGGCTACACCTTC
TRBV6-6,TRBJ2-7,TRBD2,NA,CASSSPGLVSYEQYF,TGTGCCAGCAGTTCTCCGGGACTAGTCTCCTACGAGCAGTACTTC
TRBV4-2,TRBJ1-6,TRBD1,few,CASSQEGGQGHSPLHF,TGTGCCAGCAGCCAAGAGGGGGGACAGGGTCACTCACCCCTCCACTTT
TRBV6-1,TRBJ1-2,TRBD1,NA,CATEPGGQPGYGYTF,TGTGCCACCGAACCAGGGGGCCAGCCCGGCTATGGCTACACCTTC
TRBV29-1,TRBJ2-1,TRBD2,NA,CSVLGLAGDIEQFF,TGCAGCGTTCTTGGACTAGCGGGAGACATCGAGCAGTTCTTC
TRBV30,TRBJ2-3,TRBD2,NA,CSWKTGGVPDTQYF,TGTTCCTGGAAGACGGGAGGTGTCCCAGATACGCAGTATTTT
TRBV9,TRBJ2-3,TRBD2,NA,CASSVDLREGGDTQYF,TGTGCCAGCAGCGTAGATCTTCGGGAGGGGGGTGACACGCAGTATTTT
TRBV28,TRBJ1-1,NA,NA,CASSLPGENTEAFF,TGTGCCAGCAGCCTCCCCGGGGAGAACACTGAAGCTTTCTTT
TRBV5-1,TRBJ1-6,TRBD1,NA,CASSQTGQGNSPLHF,TGCGCCAGCAGCCAGACGGGACAGGGGAATTCACCCCTCCACTTT
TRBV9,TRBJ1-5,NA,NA,CASSGEGGRKHF,TGTGCCAGCAGCGGCGAGGGAGGACGCAAGCATTTT
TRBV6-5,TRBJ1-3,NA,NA,CASKNQGTGNTIYF,TGTGCCAGCAAAAATCAGGGGACTGGAAACACCATATATTTT
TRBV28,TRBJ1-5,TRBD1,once,CASSFGTGNQPQHF,TGTGCCAGCAGTTTTGGGACAGGGAATCAGCCCCAGCATTTT
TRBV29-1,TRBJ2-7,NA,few,CSVAGGGHVRPYEQYF,TGCAGCGTTGCCGGAGGGGGCCACGTCCGGCCCTACGAGCAGTACTTC
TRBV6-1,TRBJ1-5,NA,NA,CASSVQGMDQPQHF,TGTGCCAGCAGTGTACAGGGTATGGATCAGCCCCAGCATTTT
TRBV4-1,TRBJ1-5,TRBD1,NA,CASSQDSGQGDQPQHF,TGCGCCAGCAGCCAAGATTCGGGACAGGGTGATCAGCCCCAGCATTTT
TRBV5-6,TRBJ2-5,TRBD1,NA,CASSYRQGPYQETQYF,TGTGCCAGCAGCTATAGACAGGGGCCCTACCAAGAGACCCAGTACTTC
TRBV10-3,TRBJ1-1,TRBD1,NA,CAISDIPRGHTEAFF,TGTGCCATCAGTGATATCCCCAGGGGGCACACTGAAGCTTTCTTT
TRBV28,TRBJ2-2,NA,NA,CASTLYAGLADTGELFF,TGTGCCAGCACCCTTTATGCGGGGCTAGCCGACACCGGGGAGCTGTTTTTT
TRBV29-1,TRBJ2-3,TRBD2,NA,CSAYGTQAGARGDTQYF,TGCAGCGCCTATGGAACGCAAGCGGGAGCCCGAGGGGATACGCAGTATTTT
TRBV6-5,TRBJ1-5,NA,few,CASAGNSNQPQHF,TGTGCCAGTGCGGGGAATAGCAATCAGCCCCAGCATTTT
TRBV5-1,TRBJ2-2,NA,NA,CASIKGPSGYTGELFF,TGCGCCAGCATTAAAGGGCCAAGCGGGTACACCGGGGAGCTGTTTTTT
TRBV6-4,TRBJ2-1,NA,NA,CASSVNWANEQFF,TGTGCCAGCAGTGTTAACTGGGCCAATGAGCAGTTCTTC
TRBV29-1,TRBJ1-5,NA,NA,CSVEERSRGDNQPQHF,TGCAGCGTTGAAGAAAGGTCAAGGGGCGACAATCAGCCCCAGCATTTT
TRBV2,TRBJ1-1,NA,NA,CASSDQGNTEAFF,TGTGCCAGCAGTGATCAGGGGAACACTGAAGCTTTCTTT
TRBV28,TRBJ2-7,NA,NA,CASSFPGAYEQYF,TGTGCCAGCAGTTTCCCGGGGGCCTACGAGCAGTACTTC
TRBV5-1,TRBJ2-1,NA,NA,CASSLEDRYNEQFF,TGCGCCAGCAGCTTGGAGGACAGATACAATGAGCAGTTCTTC
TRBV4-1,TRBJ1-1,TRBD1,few,CASSRGDGTDLNTEAFF,TGCGCCAGCAGCAGAGGAGACGGGACAGACCTGAACACTGAAGCTTTCTTT